A single sample gave rise to the 30 T cell receptor beta chains below, sequenced in a study of blood T cell repertoires in COVID-19. The repertoire was sequenced with immunoSEQ multiplex PCR; TCRdb's copy has only in-frame clones and lacks some. This table holds 250,000 to 350,000 clones, roughly 88% found once. Sequenced sample: peripheral blood. These receptors all stem from a woman in her 30s with active or convalescent COVID-19.

The V call is TRBV3-1 (or the pseudogene TRBV3-2), the J call TRBJ2-1; D is unresolved. Trimming shortened V by 4 bases and J by 2 bases, and 12 bases separated the two germline ends. The germline V gene encodes CDR1 LGHDT and CDR2 YNNKEL (reference sequence). The CDR3 is 15 amino acids. This chain's CDR3 is CASSRFGSPYNEQFF. The DNA of the CDR3 is TGTGCCAGCAGCCGATTTGGTAGCCCCTACAATGAGCAGTTCTTC.

The V call is TRBV7-9, the J call TRBJ1-2; 10 bases match TRBD1. Unmatched junction bases numbered 8, after V lost 3 bases and J lost 7 bases. Germline V gene lookup returns CDR1 SEHNR and CDR2 FQNEAQ (reference sequence). This CDR3 spans 15 amino acids. The CDR3 sequence is CASSFGDRGRIGYTF. CDR3 DNA: TGTGCCAGCAGCTTTGGAGACAGGGGGCGCATTGGCTACACCTTC.

CDR3 sequence reads: CASSYYRGASYGYTF. The CDR3 coding sequence is TGTGCCAGCAGTTACTATCGGGGGGCGAGTTATGGCTACACCTTC. The rearrangement uses TRBV6-5 and TRBJ1-2, with D tentatively TRBD1 (6 bases). The germline V gene encodes CDR1 MNHEY and CDR2 SVGAGI. The germline V and J ends were trimmed by 1 base and 5 bases, with 14 bases remaining between them. The length of the CDR3 is 15 residues.

The genes are TRBV30 and TRBJ2-1; 8 nucleotides align to TRBD2. The J segment lost 3 bases and the V segment lost 1 base, leaving 2 bases of the junction unmatched. CDR1 GTSNPN and CDR2 SVGIG come from the germline V gene (reference sequence). This CDR3 is 14 amino acids long. The CDR3 region is CAWSAGGDYNEQFF. CDR3 DNA: TGTGCCTGGAGTGCGGGGGGGGACTACAATGAGCAGTTCTTC.

This clone was counted a few times. This rearrangement joins TRBV5-1 to TRBJ2-6; D ambiguous. Germline V CDR1 and CDR2: SGHRS, YFSETQ. Trimming removed 0 bases at V and 0 bases at J, with 7 bases between. This CDR3 spans 16 amino acids. CDR3 residues: CASSLGQISGANVLTF. Written as DNA, the CDR3 is TGCGCCAGCAGCTTGGGGCAAATCTCTGGGGCCAACGTCCTGACTTTC.

The rearrangement uses TRBV5-6 and TRBJ2-7, with 7 positions matching TRBD2. V lost 0 bases, J lost 4 bases, and 4 bases stayed unmatched. Germline-derived CDR1 and CDR2 are SGHDT and YYEEEE. CDR3 length: 14 residues. This CDR3 is CASSLAGAGYEQYF. CDR3 in DNA: TGTGCCAGCAGCTTGGCCGGAGCGGGGTACGAGCAGTACTTC.

The chain recombines TRBV6-5 with TRBJ2-5; no clear D. Per germline, CDR1 MNHEY and CDR2 SVGAGI. The V and J ends lost 6 bases and 2 bases respectively, with 7 bases between them. The CDR3 totals 12 residues. This CDR3 reads CASRSRQETQYF. The CDR3 DNA is TGTGCCAGCAGGTCGAGGCAAGAGACCCAGTACTTC.

This clone was seen only a few times. Different DNA sequences within this sample yield the same CDR3. This chain links TRBV2 with TRBJ2-1, with 8 bases identical to TRBD2. V lost 4 bases, J lost 0 bases, and 20 bases stayed unmatched. The CDR3 is 21 amino acids. Germline loops: CDR1 SNHLY, CDR2 FYNNEI. The chain's CDR3 is CASSVSKRADAGGRSYNEQFF. The CDR3 region has the DNA TGTGCCAGCAGTGTTTCGAAAAGAGCGGATGCGGGGGGTCGCTCCTACAATGAGCAGTTCTTC.

This sequence joins TRBV19 and TRBJ1-1; D may be TRBD1 (6 bases). The ends were cut back, 11 bases at V and 1 base at J, with 14 bases in the middle. Germline loops: CDR1 LNHDA, CDR2 SQIVND (reference sequence). This CDR3 contains 13 residues. The CDR3 loop is CASRAGANTEAFF. CDR3 DNA sequence: TGTGCCTCCAGGGCGGGGGCGAACACTGAAGCTTTCTTT.

This clone was seen a handful of times. CDR3 sequence: CASSIGGVGSPLHF. DNA for the CDR3: TGTGCCAGTAGTATTGGCGGGGTTGGTTCACCCCTCCACTTT. The V gene is TRBV19, the J gene TRBJ1-6; unclear D gene. There are 14 residues in the CDR3. Deletions cut 3 bases from V and 9 bases from J, with 12 bases between. Per germline, CDR1 LNHDA and CDR2 SQIVND (reference sequence).

This sequence joins TRBV28 and TRBJ2-5; TRBD2 matches 8 bases. CDR1 and CDR2 from the germline V gene are MDHEN and SYDVKM. With 3 bases clipped from V and 5 bases from J, the junction kept 8 bases outside the gene matches. The CDR3 is 15 amino acids. CDR3 nucleotides: TGTGCCAGCAGTTTTCTGGCGGGGGGATCGGAGACCCAGTACTTC. Residues: CASSFLAGGSETQYF.

This clone was detected only a few times. This chain joins TRBV2 and TRBJ1-5, with 8 bases lining up with TRBD1. The germline CDR1 and CDR2 sequences are SNHLY and FYNNEI. The ends lost 6 bases at V and 3 bases at J; junction bases unmatched: 10. The CDR3 is made up of 16 amino acids. The CDR3, as DNA: TGTGCCAGCAGAGCCCGGACAGGGACTTTCAATCAGCCCCAGCATTTT. Translation: CASRARTGTFNQPQHF.

The chain employs TRBV5-4 and TRBJ2-3; D is perhaps TRBD2 (6 bases). The CDR3 loop spans 15 amino acids. Germline-derived CDR1 and CDR2 are SGHNT and YYREEE (reference sequence). V lost 4 bases, J lost 6 bases, and 18 bases lay in between. The CDR3 nucleotides read TGTGCCAGCAGCCCAGGGACTCCCCTTACGGATACGCAGTATTTT. Residues: CASSPGTPLTDTQYF.

The chain has TRBV4-3 and TRBJ1-4; no definite D call. V was cut by 1 base and J by 6 bases, with 9 bases left in between. The germline gives CDR1 LGHNA, CDR2 YSLEER. The CDR3 runs to 14 residues. The CDR3, as DNA: TGCGCCAGCAGCCAAGCTTTCGGGGATGAAAAACTGTTTTTT. This codes for CASSQAFGDEKLFF.

The rearrangement links TRBV4-2 to TRBJ2-3; 9 nucleotides align to TRBD2. CDR1 and CDR2 from the germline V gene are LGHNA and YNFKEQ. The ends lost 2 bases at V and 0 bases at J; junction bases unmatched: 3. The CDR3 loop spans 16 amino acids. Here the CDR3 reads CASSQNSGGSTDTQYF. Here the CDR3 DNA reads TGTGCCAGCAGCCAAAATAGCGGGGGTAGCACAGATACGCAGTATTTT.

The V call is TRBV7-2, the J call TRBJ2-7, with 8 bases identical to TRBD2. V was pared by 1 base and J by 0 bases, with 5 bases of the junction left unmatched. The CDR3 contains 16 residues. Looked up from germline, CDR1 is SGHTA and CDR2 is FQGNSA. As DNA, the CDR3 is TGTGCCAGCAGCTTAGGTGCGGGGGGTAGCTCCTACGAGCAGTACTTC. It yields the protein CASSLGAGGSSYEQYF.

CDR3: CASSLLENQPQHF. The DNA of the CDR3 is TGTGCCAGCAGTTTGTTGGAGAATCAGCCCCAGCATTTT. V gene TRBV6-5 combines with J gene TRBJ1-5, with no clear D. The V end lost 4 bases, the J end lost 4 bases, and 8 bases lay between the germline ends. CDR1 is MNHEY and CDR2 is SVGAGI in the germline V gene. The length of the CDR3 is 13 residues.

This chain joins TRBV5-1 and TRBJ1-2; D is undetermined. V was cut by 0 bases and J by 8 bases, with 5 bases left in between. This CDR3 spans 11 amino acids. The V gene's germline CDR1 is SGHRS and CDR2 YFSETQ. The CDR3 nucleotides read TGCGCCAGCAGCTTGGGTGGCGGCTACACCTTC. Translated, it gives CASSLGGGYTF. The variable domain in full, completed from reference TRBV5-1 and TRBJ1-2, reads KAGVTQTPRYLIKTRGQQVTLSCSPISGHRSVSWYQQTPGQGLQFLFEYFSETQRNKGNFPGRFSGRQFSNSRSEMNVSTLELGDSALYLCASSLGGGYTFGSGTRLTVV.

The CDR3 coding sequence is TGCGCCAGCAGATCAGGGGGCGGGTACAATGAGCAGTTCTTC. Translating it yields CASRSGGGYNEQFF. The rearrangement links TRBV4-1 to TRBJ2-1; 8 nucleotides agree with TRBD1. The CDR3 runs to 14 residues. Per germline, CDR1 MGHRA and CDR2 YSYEKL. The J segment lost 4 bases and the V segment lost 6 bases, leaving 5 bases of the junction unmatched.

The chain couples TRBV11-2 to TRBJ1-2; 7 bases are shared with TRBD1. This CDR3 spans 15 amino acids. From germline, CDR1 is SGHAT and CDR2 FQNNGV. The J segment lost 4 bases and the V segment lost 0 bases, leaving 5 bases of the junction unmatched. The CDR3 loop is CASSLERQGLYGYTF. DNA for the CDR3: TGTGCCAGCAGCTTAGAGAGACAGGGCCTCTATGGCTACACCTTC.

DNA of the CDR3: TGTGCCATCGGAACAGCCCGGGAGACCCAGTACTTC. It specifies CAIGTARETQYF. V usage is TRBV10-3 and J usage is TRBJ2-5; unclear D gene. Germline loops: CDR1 ENHRY, CDR2 SYGVKD. The CDR3 consists of 12 residues. V gave up 8 bases and J gave up 5 bases, with 12 bases separating them.

The chain employs TRBV6-5 and TRBJ2-6; 7 bases are a match to TRBD1. This CDR3 has 15 residues. The trim removed 9 bases at V and 0 bases at J, leaving 5 bases unmatched. Looked up from germline, CDR1 is MNHEY and CDR2 is SVGAGI. CDR3 bases: TGTGCCAGTTCGGACAGGCGCTCTGGGGCCAACGTCCTGACTTTC. Translating it yields CASSDRRSGANVLTF.

The gene calls are TRBV7-9 and TRBJ2-7; 7 bases agree with TRBD1. CDR1 is SEHNR and CDR2 is FQNEAQ in the germline V gene (reference sequence). Germline trimming cut 3 bases from V and 5 bases from J; bases unmatched to any gene: 13. The CDR3 runs 16 residues. The CDR3 reads CASSFPIGTGVNEQYF. CDR3 sequence (DNA): TGTGCCAGCAGCTTTCCGATTGGTACAGGGGTAAACGAGCAGTACTTC.

CDR3 in amino acids: CASSGFRSGGAPDTQYF. The CDR3 nucleotides are TGTGCCAGCAGTGGATTCCGTAGCGGGGGGGCCCCGGATACGCAGTATTTT. The genes are TRBV2 and TRBJ2-3; 11 bases align to TRBD2. CDR1 and CDR2 from the germline V gene are SNHLY and FYNNEI. The CDR3 loop spans 17 amino acids. V was clipped by 4 bases and J by 6 bases; unmatched bases: 12.

The V gene is TRBV5-4, the J gene TRBJ1-2, with 10 bases aligning to TRBD1. Germline CDR1 and CDR2: SGHNT and YYREEE (reference sequence). The length of the CDR3 is 16 residues. V lost 2 bases, J lost 7 bases, and 11 bases stayed unmatched. The CDR3 protein is CASSFGTGAPVGGYTF. DNA of the CDR3: TGTGCCAGCAGCTTTGGGACAGGGGCCCCAGTTGGTGGCTACACCTTC. Full variable domain (missing parts from reference TRBV5-4 and TRBJ1-2): ETGVTQSPTHLIKTRGQQVTLRCSSQSGHNTVSWYQQALGQGPQFIFQYYREEENGRGNFPPRFSGLQFPNYSSELNVNALELDDSALYLCASSFGTGAPVGGYTFGSGTRLTVV.

This clone was observed a handful of times. V gene TRBV7-9 combines with J gene TRBJ1-6; D gene uncertain. Per the germline V gene, CDR1 is SEHNR and CDR2 is FQNEAQ (reference sequence). This CDR3 is built from 13 residues. V gave up 3 bases and J gave up 10 bases, with 10 bases separating them. The CDR3 loop reads CASSFTESSPLHF. The CDR3 DNA is TGTGCCAGCAGCTTCACAGAGAGCTCACCCCTCCACTTT.

The rearrangement links TRBV14 to TRBJ2-7; 9 bases fit TRBD1. There are 13 residues in the CDR3. The trim removed 5 bases at V and 8 bases at J, leaving 7 bases unmatched. The germline V gene has CDR1 SGHDN and CDR2 FVKESK. This CDR3 reads CASSWDRESKQYF. The CDR3 DNA follows: TGTGCCAGCAGCTGGGACAGGGAGAGTAAGCAGTACTTC.

This clone appeared once. This chain connects TRBV5-4 to TRBJ2-5; a possible D gene is TRBD1 (6 bases). This CDR3 spans 14 amino acids. Germline V gives CDR1 SGHNT, CDR2 YYREEE (reference sequence). V was cut by 1 base and J by 3 bases, with 10 bases left in between. The CDR3: CASSLRAGEETQYF. CDR3 coding DNA: TGTGCCAGCAGCTTGAGGGCAGGGGAAGAGACCCAGTACTTC.

This chain joins TRBV18 and TRBJ2-7, with TRBD1 matching over 8 bases. Germline V gene data show CDR1 as KGHSH and CDR2 as LQKENI. This CDR3 contains 13 residues. V lost 6 bases to trimming and J lost 6 bases; unmatched junction nucleotides: 7. DNA for the CDR3: TGTGCCAGCTCTAAGGACAGGGACAGCGAGCAGTACTTC. Translation gives CASSKDRDSEQYF.

Of note for this clone: At the DNA level, this CDR3 is encoded by other sequences in the same sample as well. CDR3 region: CASSRVTDTQYF. Written as DNA, the CDR3 is TGTGCCTCTTCCAGGGTCACAGATACGCAGTATTTT. This sequence joins TRBV9 and TRBJ2-3, with a possible D match to TRBD1 (5 bases). This CDR3 comprises 12 residues. CDR1 is SGDLS, CDR2 YYNGEE, per germline. Trimming removed 10 bases at V and 2 bases at J, with 11 bases between.